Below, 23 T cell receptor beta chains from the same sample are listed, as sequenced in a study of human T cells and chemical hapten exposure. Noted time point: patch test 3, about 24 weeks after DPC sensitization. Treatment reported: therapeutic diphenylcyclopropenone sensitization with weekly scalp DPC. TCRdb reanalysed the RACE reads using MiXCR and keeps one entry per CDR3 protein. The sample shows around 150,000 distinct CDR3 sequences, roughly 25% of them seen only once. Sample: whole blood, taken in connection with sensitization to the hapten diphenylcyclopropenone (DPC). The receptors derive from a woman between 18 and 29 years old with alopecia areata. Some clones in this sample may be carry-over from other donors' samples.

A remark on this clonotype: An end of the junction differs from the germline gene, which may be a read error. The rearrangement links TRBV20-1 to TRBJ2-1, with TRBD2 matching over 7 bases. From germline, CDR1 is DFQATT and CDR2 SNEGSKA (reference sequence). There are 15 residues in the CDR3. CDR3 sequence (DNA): TGCAGGGCTAGAGAGGGCAGCGGGAACTACAATGAGCAGTTCTTC. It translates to CRAREGSGNYNEQFF.

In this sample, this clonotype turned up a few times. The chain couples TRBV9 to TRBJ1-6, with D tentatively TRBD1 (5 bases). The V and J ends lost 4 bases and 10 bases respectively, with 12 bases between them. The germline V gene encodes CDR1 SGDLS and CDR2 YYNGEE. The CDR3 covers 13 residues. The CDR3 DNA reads TGTGCCAGCAGCCCCGGGGGGTCATCACCCCTCCACTTT. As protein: CASSPGGSSPLHF.

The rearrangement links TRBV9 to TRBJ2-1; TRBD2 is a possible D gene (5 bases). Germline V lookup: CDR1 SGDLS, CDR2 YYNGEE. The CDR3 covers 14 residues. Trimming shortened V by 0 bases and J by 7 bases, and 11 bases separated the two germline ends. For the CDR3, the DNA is TGTGCCAGCAGCGTAGTCGGTGGGAGTAATGAGCAGTTCTTC. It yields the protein CASSVVGGSNEQFF.

CDR3 coding DNA: TGTGCCAGCAGTCGGACTAGCGAGGCCTACGAGCAGTACTTC. Translating gives CASSRTSEAYEQYF. This chain connects TRBV6-6 to TRBJ2-7, with TRBD2 identical over 9 bases. J gave up 2 bases and V 5 bases, and 4 bases lay outside the gene matches. This CDR3 is built from 14 residues. Germline assignment: CDR1 MNHNY and CDR2 SVGAGI (reference sequence).

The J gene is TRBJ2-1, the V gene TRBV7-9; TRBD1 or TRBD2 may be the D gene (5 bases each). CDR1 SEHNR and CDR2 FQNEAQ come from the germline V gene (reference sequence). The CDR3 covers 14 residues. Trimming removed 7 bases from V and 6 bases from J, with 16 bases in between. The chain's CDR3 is CASNPGTGGNEQFF. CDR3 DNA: TGTGCCAGCAACCCCGGGACGGGCGGCAATGAGCAGTTCTTC.

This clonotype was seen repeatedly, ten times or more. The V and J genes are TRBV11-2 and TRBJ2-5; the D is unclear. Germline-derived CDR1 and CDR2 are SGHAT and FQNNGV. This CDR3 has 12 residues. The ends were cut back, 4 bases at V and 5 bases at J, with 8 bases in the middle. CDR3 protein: CASSWLGETQYF. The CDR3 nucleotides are TGTGCCAGCAGCTGGTTGGGGGAGACCCAGTACTTC.

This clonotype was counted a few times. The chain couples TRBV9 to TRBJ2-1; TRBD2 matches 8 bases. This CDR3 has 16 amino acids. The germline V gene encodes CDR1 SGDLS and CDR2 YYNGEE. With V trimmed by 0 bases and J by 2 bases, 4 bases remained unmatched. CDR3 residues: CASSVEGREAYNEQFF. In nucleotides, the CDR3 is TGTGCCAGCAGCGTAGAAGGGCGGGAGGCCTACAATGAGCAGTTCTTC.

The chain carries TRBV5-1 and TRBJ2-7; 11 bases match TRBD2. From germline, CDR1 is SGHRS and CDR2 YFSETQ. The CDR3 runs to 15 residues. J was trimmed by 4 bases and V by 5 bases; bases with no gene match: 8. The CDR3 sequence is CASRPTGTSGYEQYF. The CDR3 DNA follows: TGCGCCAGCAGACCTACCGGGACTAGCGGATACGAGCAGTACTTC.

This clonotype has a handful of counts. The CDR3 coding sequence is TGCAGCCATCCCGGGACTAGGGGCGAGACCCAGTACTTC. Translation gives CSHPGTRGETQYF. This chain joins TRBV20-1 and TRBJ2-5, with TRBD2 identical over 8 bases. This CDR3 has 13 amino acids. Germline CDR1 is DFQATT and CDR2 is SNEGSKA (reference sequence).

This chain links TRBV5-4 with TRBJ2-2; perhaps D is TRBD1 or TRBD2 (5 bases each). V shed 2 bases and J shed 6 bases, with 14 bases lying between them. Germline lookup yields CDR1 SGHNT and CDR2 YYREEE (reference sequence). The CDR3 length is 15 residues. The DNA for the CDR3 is TGTGCCAGCAGCTTTCCTGGTATGGGGGCCGGGGAGCTGTTTTTT. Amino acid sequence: CASSFPGMGAGELFF.

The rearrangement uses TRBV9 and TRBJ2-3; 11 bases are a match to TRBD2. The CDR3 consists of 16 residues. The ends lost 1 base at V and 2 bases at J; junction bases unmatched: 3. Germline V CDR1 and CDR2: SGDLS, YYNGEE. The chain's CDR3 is CASSVRLAGFTDTQYF. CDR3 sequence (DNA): TGTGCCAGCAGCGTAAGACTAGCGGGATTCACAGATACGCAGTATTTT.

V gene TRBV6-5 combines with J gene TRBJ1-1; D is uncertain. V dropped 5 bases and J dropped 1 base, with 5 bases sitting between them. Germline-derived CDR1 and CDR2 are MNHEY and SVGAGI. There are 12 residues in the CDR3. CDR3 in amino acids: CASSGPNTEAFF. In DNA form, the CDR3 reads TGTGCCAGCAGTGGACCGAACACTGAAGCTTTCTTT.

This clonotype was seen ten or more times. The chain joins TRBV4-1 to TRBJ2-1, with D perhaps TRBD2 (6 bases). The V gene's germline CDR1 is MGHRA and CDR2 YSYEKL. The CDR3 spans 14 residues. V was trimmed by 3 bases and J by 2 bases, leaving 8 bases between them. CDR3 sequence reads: CASSQGGAYNEQFF. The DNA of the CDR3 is TGCGCCAGCAGCCAGGGAGGAGCCTACAATGAGCAGTTCTTC.

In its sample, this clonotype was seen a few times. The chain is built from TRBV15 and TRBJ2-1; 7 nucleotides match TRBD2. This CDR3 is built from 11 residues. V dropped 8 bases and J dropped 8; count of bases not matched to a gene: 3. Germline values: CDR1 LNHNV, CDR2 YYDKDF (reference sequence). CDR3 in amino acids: CATGTTDEQFF. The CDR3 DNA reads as TGTGCCACCGGGACTACGGATGAGCAGTTCTTC.

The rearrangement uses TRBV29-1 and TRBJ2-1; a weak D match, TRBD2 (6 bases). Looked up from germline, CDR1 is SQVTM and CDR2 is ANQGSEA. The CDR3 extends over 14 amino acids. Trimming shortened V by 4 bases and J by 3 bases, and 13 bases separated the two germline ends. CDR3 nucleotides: TGCAGCGTTGGGTTCGGCGGGAACTACAATGAGCAGTTCTTC. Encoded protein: CSVGFGGNYNEQFF.

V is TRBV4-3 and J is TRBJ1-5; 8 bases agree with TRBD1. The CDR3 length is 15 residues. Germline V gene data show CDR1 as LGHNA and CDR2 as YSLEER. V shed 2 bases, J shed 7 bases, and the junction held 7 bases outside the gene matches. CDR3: CASSQRQGKGQPQHF. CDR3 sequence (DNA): TGCGCCAGCAGCCAACGACAGGGGAAAGGGCAGCCCCAGCATTTT.

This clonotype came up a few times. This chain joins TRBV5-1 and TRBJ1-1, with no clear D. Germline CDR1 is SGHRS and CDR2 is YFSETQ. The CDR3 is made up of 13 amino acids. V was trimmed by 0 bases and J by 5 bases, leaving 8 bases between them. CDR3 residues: CASSLGPGTEAFF. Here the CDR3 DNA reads TGCGCCAGCAGCTTGGGACCTGGGACTGAAGCTTTCTTT.

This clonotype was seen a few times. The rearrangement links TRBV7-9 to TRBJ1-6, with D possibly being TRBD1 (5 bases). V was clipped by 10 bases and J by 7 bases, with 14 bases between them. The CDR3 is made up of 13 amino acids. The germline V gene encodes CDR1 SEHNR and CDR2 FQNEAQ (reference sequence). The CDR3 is CATSGDWNSPLHF. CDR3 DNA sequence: TGTGCCACATCGGGGGATTGGAATTCACCCCTCCACTTT.

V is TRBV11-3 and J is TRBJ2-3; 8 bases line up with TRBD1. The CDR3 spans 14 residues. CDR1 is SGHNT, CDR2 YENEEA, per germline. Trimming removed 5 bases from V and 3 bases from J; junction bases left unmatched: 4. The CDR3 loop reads CASSAGQGTDTQYF. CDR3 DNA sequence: TGTGCCAGCAGCGCCGGACAGGGAACAGATACGCAGTATTTT.

CDR3 in DNA: TGTGCCAGCAGCCAGCAGGTGGGCGTCGGACCTACCTACGAGCAGTACTTC. It translates to CASSQQVGVGPTYEQYF. The chain uses TRBV4-2 and TRBJ2-7; D remains ambiguous. Looked up from germline, CDR1 is LGHNA and CDR2 is YNFKEQ. CDR3 length: 17 residues. Trimming removed 3 bases at V and 2 bases at J, with 20 bases between.

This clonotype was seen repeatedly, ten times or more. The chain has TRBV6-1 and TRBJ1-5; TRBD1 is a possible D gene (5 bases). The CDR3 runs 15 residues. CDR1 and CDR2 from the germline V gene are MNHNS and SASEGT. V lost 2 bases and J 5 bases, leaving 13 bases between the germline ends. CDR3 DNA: TGTGCCAGCAGTGAAAGAGGCTGGGGGGATCAGCCCCAGCATTTT. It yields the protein CASSERGWGDQPQHF.

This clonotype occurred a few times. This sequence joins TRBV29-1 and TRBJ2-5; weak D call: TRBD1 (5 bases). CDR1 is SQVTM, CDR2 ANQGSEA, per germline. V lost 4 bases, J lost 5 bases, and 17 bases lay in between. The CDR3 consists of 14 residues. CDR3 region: CSVGIGVFSETQYF. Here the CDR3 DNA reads TGCAGCGTTGGGATAGGGGTATTCTCGGAGACCCAGTACTTC.

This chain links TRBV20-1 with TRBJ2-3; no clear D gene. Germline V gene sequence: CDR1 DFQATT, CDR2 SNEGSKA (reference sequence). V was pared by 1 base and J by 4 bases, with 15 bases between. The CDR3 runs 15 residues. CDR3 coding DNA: TGCAGTGCTAGAGCCATCTTCGAGAACGCAGATACGCAGTATTTT. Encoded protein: CSARAIFENADTQYF.